The 13 T cell receptor beta chains given below trace back to one sample, sequenced in a study of blood T cell repertoires in COVID-19. Repertoires were generated with immunoSEQ multiplex PCR, while TCRdb's copy carries only in-frame clones and drops some. This sample has tens of thousands of clones, with nearly 90% found just once. Sequencing was done on a sample of peripheral blood. Receptors were obtained from a man in his sixties with acute or convalescent COVID-19.

This chain uses TRBV7-6 with TRBJ2-5; 7 nucleotides line up with TRBD2. Germline trimming cut 2 bases from V and 2 bases from J; bases unmatched to any gene: 5. Germline V gene data show CDR1 as SGHVS and CDR2 as FNYEAQ. The CDR3 sequence is 15 residues long. As DNA, the CDR3 is TGTGCCAGCAGCTTACTAGCGGTCTTTCAAGAGACCCAGTACTTC. This translates into CASSLLAVFQETQYF.

The chain combines TRBV18 with TRBJ2-1; TRBD1 matches 8 bases. The CDR3 covers 16 residues. Germline V gene lookup returns CDR1 KGHSH and CDR2 LQKENI. Losses at the gene ends were 0 bases for V and 3 bases for J; bases not matched to a gene: 4. CDR3 amino acids: CASSPPTGQVYNEQFF. The CDR3 bases are TGTGCCAGCTCACCACCGACGGGACAGGTCTACAATGAGCAGTTCTTC.

The gene calls are TRBV12-5 and TRBJ2-1, with 11 bases identical to TRBD1. The CDR3 runs 17 residues. CDR1 is LGHNT and CDR2 is FRNRAP in the germline V gene. V shed 4 bases and J 8 bases; nucleotides not matched to a gene: 13. The CDR3 nucleotides are TGTGCTAGTGGTTCCCAATCTCCGGGACAGGGGGGCTATGAGCAGTTCTTC. Protein: CASGSQSPGQGGYEQFF.

The chain employs TRBV4-3 and TRBJ1-3; D unresolved. Germline V gene lookup returns CDR1 LGHNA and CDR2 YSLEER. The germline V and J ends were trimmed by 4 bases and 0 bases, with 19 bases remaining between them. The CDR3 sequence is 18 residues long. CDR3 residues: CASSPQSIEFLSGNTIYF. CDR3 coding DNA: TGCGCCAGCAGCCCCCAATCTATAGAGTTCCTCTCTGGAAACACCATATATTTT.

The chain links TRBV7-8 to TRBJ2-3, with TRBD2 matching over 7 bases. Trimming removed 2 bases from V and 6 bases from J; junction bases left unmatched: 2. Germline V gene lookup returns CDR1 SGHVS and CDR2 FQNEAQ. The CDR3 sequence is 13 residues long. In nucleotides, the CDR3 is TGTGCCAGCAGCTTATTGGGGGGGGATACGCAGTATTTT. This gives the protein CASSLLGGDTQYF.

This rearrangement joins TRBV13 to TRBJ2-1; tentative D call: TRBD1 (8 bases). CDR1 and CDR2 (germline): PRHDT, FYEKMQ (reference sequence). The germline V and J ends were trimmed by 4 bases and 4 bases, with 17 bases remaining between them. The CDR3 runs 16 residues. This chain's CDR3 is CASSSTDREGYNEQFF. DNA for the CDR3: TGTGCCAGCAGCTCCACGGACAGGGAGGGGTACAATGAGCAGTTCTTC.

The genes are TRBV19 and TRBJ2-3; tentative D call: TRBD2 (6 bases). Trimming took 7 bases from V and 5 from J, leaving 16 bases between them. In germline, CDR1 is LNHDA, CDR2 SQIVND (reference sequence). This CDR3 is 14 amino acids long. The CDR3 region is CASTKPGGIDTQYF. CDR3 in DNA: TGTGCCAGTACCAAGCCTGGGGGGATAGATACGCAGTATTTT.

The chain carries TRBV24-1 and TRBJ2-3; TRBD2 matches 11 bases. The CDR3 has 17 residues. J lost 4 bases, V lost 4 bases, and 9 bases had no gene match. In germline, CDR1 is KGHDR, CDR2 SFDVKD. CDR3 sequence: CATSDSRVAGGADTQYF. CDR3 nucleotide sequence: TGTGCCACCAGTGACTCCCGTGTAGCGGGGGGGGCAGATACGCAGTATTTT.

This chain links TRBV3-1 (or the pseudogene TRBV3-2) with TRBJ1-5; D is unclear. V lost 4 bases and J lost 0, with 7 bases in between. This CDR3 is built from 14 residues. From germline, CDR1 is LGHDT and CDR2 YNNKEL (reference sequence). The CDR3 protein is CASSPSISNQPQHF. CDR3 coding DNA: TGTGCCAGCAGCCCCTCTATTAGCAATCAGCCCCAGCATTTT.

This clone was found a few times. The chain couples TRBV3-1 (or the pseudogene TRBV3-2) to TRBJ2-7, with D perhaps matching TRBD1 (6 bases). Per the germline V gene, CDR1 is LGHDT and CDR2 is YNNKEL (reference sequence). This CDR3 comprises 17 residues. V lost 2 bases and J 2 bases, leaving 19 bases between the germline ends. CDR3 protein: CASSQKGPGVPPYEQYF. The CDR3, as DNA: TGTGCCAGCAGCCAAAAGGGGCCAGGGGTACCTCCCTACGAGCAGTACTTC.

This chain uses TRBV4-2 with TRBJ1-2; 7 bases line up with TRBD1. Germline loops: CDR1 LGHNA, CDR2 YNFKEQ. There are 15 residues in the CDR3. V lost 0 bases, J lost 8 bases, and 9 bases stayed unmatched. CDR3 in DNA: TGTGCCAGCAGCCAAGAACAGACAGGGAGTCGAGGCTACACCTTC. Amino acid sequence: CASSQEQTGSRGYTF.

The chain is built from TRBV27 and TRBJ1-4, with unresolved D. V was cut by 3 bases and J by 10 bases, with 12 bases left in between. This CDR3 has 13 residues. In germline, CDR1 is MNHEY, CDR2 SMNVEV (reference sequence). CDR3 in DNA: TGTGCCAGCAGTTTCGCGGGGTCTCTAAAACTGTTTTTT. This sequence encodes CASSFAGSLKLFF.

The chain employs TRBV4-2 and TRBJ1-1; D unresolved. This CDR3 is 15 amino acids long. Trimming removed 7 bases from V and 1 base from J, with 16 bases in between. Looked up from germline, CDR1 is LGHNA and CDR2 is YNFKEQ. CDR3 amino acids: CASTPGEIGNTEAFF. The CDR3 DNA sequence: TGTGCCAGCACCCCTGGGGAGATCGGGAACACTGAAGCTTTCTTT.